The 19 T cell receptor beta chains below all came from one sample that was sequenced in a study of Ad26.COV2.S vaccination and SARS-CoV-2 variants. Treatment noted: over 15 received Ad26.COV2.S at low or high dose, single or two shots; about 5 received placebo; per-sample allocation not given. Day 63 following the first vaccine or placebo injection was when the samples were taken. Method: immunoSEQ multiplex PCR; TCRdb's copy keeps in-frame clones and lacks some. The sample includes 410,000 or so clones, around 93% seen only once; the top ten take around 1.8%. The material was peripheral blood, obtained in a trial of Ad26.COV2.S vaccine versus placebo. The source of these receptors is a person aged 18-65 years who received the Ad26.COV2.S COVID-19 vaccine or a placebo.

This chain joins TRBV5-4 and TRBJ1-2, with D possibly being TRBD1 (6 bases). Germline loops: CDR1 SGHNT, CDR2 YYREEE (reference sequence). The CDR3 length is 14 residues. The V and J ends lost 4 bases and 3 bases respectively, with 13 bases between them. The CDR3 DNA reads as TGTGCCAGCAGCCCCGGGGGGCCCTACTATGGCTACACCTTC. Its protein is CASSPGGPYYGYTF.

V gene TRBV5-1 combines with J gene TRBJ1-6; 8 bases match TRBD1. Per the germline V gene, CDR1 is SGHRS and CDR2 is YFSETQ. The CDR3 length is 15 residues. Trimming took 3 bases from V and 7 from J; bases not matched to a gene: 6. CDR3 amino acids: CASSWTGQANSPLHF. DNA for the CDR3: TGCGCCAGCAGCTGGACGGGACAGGCCAATTCACCCCTCCACTTT. The full variable domain, rest sourced from reference TRBV5-1 and TRBJ1-6, is KAGVTQTPRYLIKTRGQQVTLSCSPISGHRSVSWYQQTPGQGLQFLFEYFSETQRNKGNFPGRFSGRQFSNSRSEMNVSTLELGDSALYLCASSWTGQANSPLHFGNGTRLTVT.

This chain uses TRBV19 with TRBJ1-5; 8 nucleotides line up with TRBD1. CDR3 length: 13 amino acids. The junction had 7 bases not matched to a gene; V was cut back by 8 bases and J by 7 bases. From germline, CDR1 is LNHDA and CDR2 SQIVND (reference sequence). The CDR3 nucleotides read TGTGCCAGTGGCGGACAGGGAGGGCAGCCCCAGCATTTT. Translation gives CASGGQGGQPQHF.

The chain links TRBV6-2 or TRBV6-3 to TRBJ1-5; D is ambiguous. Per the germline V gene, CDR1 is MNHEY and CDR2 is SVGEGT. V was cut by 5 bases and J by 1 base, with 9 bases left in between. The CDR3 consists of 14 residues. CDR3 in amino acids: CASSPPGSNQPQHF. Here the CDR3 DNA reads TGTGCCAGCAGTCCCCCTGGGAGCAATCAGCCCCAGCATTTT.

This clone was detected once. Here the CDR3 reads CASTQTGGTGELFF. The CDR3 coding sequence is TGTGCCAGCACTCAGACAGGGGGCACCGGGGAGCTGTTTTTT. V usage is TRBV2 and J usage is TRBJ2-2; 9 bases are a match to TRBD1. The CDR3 contains 14 residues. Germline values: CDR1 SNHLY, CDR2 FYNNEI. Germline trimming cut 7 bases from V and 4 bases from J; bases unmatched to any gene: 4.

The rearrangement links TRBV28 to TRBJ2-3; D may be TRBD1 or TRBD2 (5 bases each). Per the germline V gene, CDR1 is MDHEN and CDR2 is SYDVKM. V lost 6 bases to trimming and J lost 4 bases, with 14 bases between them. CDR3 length: 14 residues. The CDR3 sequence: CASRRLVGADTQYF. The CDR3 nucleotides read TGTGCCAGCAGGCGCCTCGTGGGGGCAGATACGCAGTATTTT.

The gene calls are TRBV4-3 and TRBJ2-2, with a weak D call TRBD1 (6 bases). The CDR3 has 17 amino acids. Deletions cut 1 base from V and 0 bases from J, with 12 bases between. Germline V gene sequence: CDR1 LGHNA, CDR2 YSLEER. This CDR3 is CASSQVTGLANTGELFF. The CDR3, as DNA: TGCGCCAGCAGCCAAGTTACAGGGCTAGCGAACACCGGGGAGCTGTTTTTT.

This clone was observed a handful of times. The genes are TRBV12-5 and TRBJ2-7; TRBD2 agrees at 14 bases. The CDR3 runs 17 residues. Germline CDR1 is LGHNT and CDR2 is FRNRAP. J was trimmed by 6 bases and V by 1 base; bases with no gene match: 8. CDR3 coding DNA: TGTGCTAGTGGTTTGGAACCGGGACTAGCGGGGGTAGGCGAGCAGTACTTC. It is translated as CASGLEPGLAGVGEQYF.

The genes are TRBV29-1 and TRBJ2-5, with 13 positions matching TRBD2. The V gene's germline CDR1 is SQVTM and CDR2 ANQGSEA. V dropped 6 bases and J dropped 1; count of bases not matched to a gene: 2. The CDR3 has 14 residues. Written as DNA, the CDR3 is TGCAGCGTCAGACTAGCGGGGGGCCAAGAGACCCAGTACTTC. It specifies CSVRLAGGQETQYF.

This clone has just one count. J is TRBJ2-5 and V is TRBV11-2; 8 bases are a match to TRBD1. Germline CDR1 SGHAT, CDR2 FQNNGV. The CDR3 consists of 15 residues. With 2 bases clipped from V and 2 bases from J, the junction kept 4 bases outside the gene matches. CDR3 amino acids: CASSLTGTGQETQYF. CDR3 nucleotides: TGTGCCAGCAGCTTAACCGGGACAGGACAAGAGACCCAGTACTTC.

The chain recombines TRBV18 with TRBJ1-5; TRBD1 is a possible D gene (6 bases). The CDR3 consists of 17 residues. The V gene lost 5 bases and the J gene lost 7 bases, with 24 bases spanning the gap. CDR1 is KGHSH, CDR2 LQKENI, per germline. CDR3 sequence: CASSAGFPWGPWQPQHF. The CDR3 nucleotides read TGTGCCAGCTCAGCAGGCTTCCCGTGGGGGCCTTGGCAGCCCCAGCATTTT.

The table lists this clone with a count of one. The CDR3 DNA reads as TGTGCCAGTAACCCCGGGACAGGGGCATCAGATACGCAGTATTTT. Translating it yields CASNPGTGASDTQYF. The genes are TRBV19 and TRBJ2-3; 10 bases fit TRBD1. This CDR3 has 15 residues. Losses at the gene ends were 7 bases for V and 4 bases for J; bases not matched to a gene: 8. Germline CDR1 and CDR2: LNHDA and SQIVND (reference sequence).

This clone was detected only once. The CDR3 is CASSQGYSSYGYTF. DNA for the CDR3: TGTGCCAGCAGTCAAGGGTACAGTTCCTATGGCTACACCTTC. The rearrangement joins TRBV28 to TRBJ1-2; D is uncertain. Germline V CDR1 and CDR2: MDHEN, SYDVKM. V was shortened by 5 bases and J by 4 bases, with 14 bases between the two germline ends. This CDR3 is 14 amino acids long.

This clone was counted once. The V call is TRBV4-3, the J call TRBJ1-2; no definite D call. V lost 0 bases and J 4 bases, leaving 6 bases between the germline ends. Germline assignment: CDR1 LGHNA and CDR2 YSLEER. The CDR3 is 13 residues long. The chain's CDR3 is CASSQDGSYGYTF. The CDR3 nucleotides read TGCGCCAGCAGCCAAGACGGCAGCTATGGCTACACCTTC.

The chain is built from TRBV13 and TRBJ2-3; D gene ambiguous. The CDR3 length is 13 residues. Trimming pared 0 bases from V and 6 bases from J, leaving 7 bases between. The germline V gene encodes CDR1 PRHDT and CDR2 FYEKMQ (reference sequence). CDR3 in DNA: TGTGCCAGCAGCTTAGGCCTTTCGGATACGCAGTATTTT. Translated: CASSLGLSDTQYF.

The gene calls are TRBV10-3 and TRBJ2-7; D unresolved. Deletions cut 6 bases from V and 3 bases from J, with 18 bases between. CDR3 size: 15 residues. Germline CDR1 and CDR2: ENHRY and SYGVKD. CDR3 region: CAIRETVSSDYEQYF. In DNA form, the CDR3 reads TGTGCCATCAGAGAGACGGTCAGTTCGGACTACGAGCAGTACTTC.

This chain links TRBV5-1 with TRBJ1-3; D perhaps matches TRBD1 (5 bases). The CDR3 has 19 amino acids. Germline V gene data show CDR1 as SGHRS and CDR2 as YFSETQ. V was trimmed by 4 bases and J by 0 bases, leaving 23 bases between them. Written as DNA, the CDR3 is TGCGCCAGCAGCGGTAATGAGCCTCAGACAGCCTACTCTGGAAACACCATATATTTT. This codes for CASSGNEPQTAYSGNTIYF.

The table lists this clone with a few counts. The V and J genes are TRBV19 and TRBJ2-3; TRBD1 matches 10 bases. The CDR3 covers 15 residues. J gave up 6 bases and V 9 bases, and 12 bases lay outside the gene matches. Germline CDR1 LNHDA, CDR2 SQIVND (reference sequence). For the CDR3, the DNA is TGTGCCAGCGAGAAAGGGACAGGGGTAAGGGATACGCAGTATTTT. Translated, it gives CASEKGTGVRDTQYF.

This clone was seen once. The chain links TRBV6-5 to TRBJ2-5; 8 bases align to TRBD1. J was trimmed by 5 bases and V by 9 bases; bases with no gene match: 14. The CDR3 is 15 amino acids. Germline CDR1 reads MNHEY; CDR2 reads SVGAGI. As DNA, the CDR3 is TGTGCCAGTCGGAGGACAGGGAACCCTGGGGAGACCCAGTACTTC. Encoded protein: CASRRTGNPGETQYF.